The rows below give T cell receptor beta chains drawn from one sample of a study of blood T cell repertoires in COVID-19. Method: immunoSEQ multiplex PCR; TCRdb's copy keeps in-frame clones and lacks some. The table has 150,000 to 200,000 clones, 65% to 85% seen once. Sequenced: peripheral blood. These receptors all come from a woman in her twenties or thirties with acute or convalescent COVID-19. CDR3s include the opening cysteine and the closing phenylalanine or tryptophan. A D gene is named only where the DNA matches it firmly. A clone size is listed for some rows: how often the clone was seen (once, few, many), or a class if it is expanded.

CDR3 protein,CDR3 DNA,V gene,J gene,clone size,D gene
CASSLWGGGASYNEQFF,TGTGCCAGCAGTTTATGGGGCGGGGGGGCCTCCTACAATGAGCAGTTCTTC,TRBV27,TRBJ2-1,-,TRBD2
CASSVDGYNEQFF,TGTGCCAGCAGCGTGGACGGCTACAATGAGCAGTTCTTC,TRBV5-4,TRBJ2-1,-,-
CASSYSSNYYGYTF,TGTGCCAGCAGTTACTCGAGCAATTACTATGGCTACACCTTC,TRBV6-5,TRBJ1-2,few,-
CASSWAGQGNTGELFF,TGCGCCAGCAGCTGGGCCGGACAGGGAAACACCGGGGAGCTGTTTTTT,TRBV5-1,TRBJ2-2,-,TRBD1
CASSFSTEAFF,TGTGCCAGCAGCTTCTCCACTGAAGCTTTCTTT,TRBV7-8,TRBJ1-1,-,-
CASSQGPPGEQFF,TGCGCCAGCAGCCAGGGGCCACCAGGTGAGCAGTTCTTC,TRBV5-1,TRBJ2-1,-,-
CASGSSGERGYTF,TGTGCTAGTGGTTCCTCGGGGGAGCGCGGCTACACCTTC,TRBV12-5,TRBJ1-2,few,-
CASSQATGTGVDTDTQYF,TGCGCCAGCAGCCAGGCGACCGGGACAGGGGTCGACACAGATACGCAGTATTTT,TRBV4-1,TRBJ2-3,-,TRBD1
CASSPELLGELFF,TGTGCCAGCAGCCCCGAGTTACTCGGGGAGCTGTTTTTT,TRBV14,TRBJ2-2,-,-
CASQRQSYNEQFF,TGTGCCAGCCAGCGGCAGTCCTACAATGAGCAGTTCTTC,TRBV9,TRBJ2-1,-,-
CASSPRADSSYEQYF,TGTGCCAGCAGCCCACGGGCGGACAGCTCCTACGAGCAGTACTTC,TRBV6-4,TRBJ2-7,few,-
CASRSAGSQLGNTIYF,TGCGCCAGCAGATCTGCCGGGTCTCAACTTGGAAACACCATATATTTT,TRBV5-1,TRBJ1-3,-,-
CASRPPLVAGIDSPLHF,TGTGCCAGCAGGCCCCCTCTTGTGGCGGGTATTGATTCACCCCTCCACTTT,TRBV7-2,TRBJ1-6,-,-
CASSAGSNQPQHF,TGTGCCAGCTCAGCGGGTTCCAATCAGCCCCAGCATTTT,TRBV18,TRBJ1-5,-,-
CASSVDPSEGVGELFF,TGTGCCAGCAGCGTAGACCCGTCAGAGGGCGTCGGGGAGCTGTTTTTT,TRBV9,TRBJ2-2,-,-
CASSRSGQGPQTGELFF,TGCGCCAGCAGCCGGAGCGGGCAGGGCCCCCAAACCGGGGAGCTGTTTTTT,TRBV5-1,TRBJ2-2,-,-
CASSQEVGLAGGPDYYEQYF,TGTGCCAGCAGCCAAGAGGTGGGGTTAGCGGGAGGGCCGGATTACTACGAGCAGTACTTC,TRBV3-1/TRBV3-2,TRBJ2-7,once,TRBD2
CASSKQHRGRAFF,TGTGCCAGCAGTAAACAGCACAGGGGGCGAGCTTTCTTT,TRBV6-5,TRBJ1-1,-,TRBD1
CASRGQGVYGYTF,TGCGCCAGCCGGGGACAGGGAGTATATGGCTACACCTTC,TRBV5-1,TRBJ1-2,-,TRBD1
CASSLGRLAGINEQFF,TGTGCCAGCAGTTTAGGTAGACTAGCGGGGATCAATGAGCAGTTCTTC,TRBV27,TRBJ2-1,-,TRBD2
CSASRDRENSPLHF,TGCAGTGCTAGTCGGGACAGGGAGAATTCACCCCTCCACTTT,TRBV20-1,TRBJ1-6,-,TRBD1
CASSLLGAGKNTGELFF,TGTGCCAGCAGTTTATTAGGGGCAGGGAAGAACACCGGGGAGCTGTTTTTT,TRBV27,TRBJ2-2,-,-
CASSLGLAGVETQYF,TGTGCCAGCAGCTTAGGACTAGCGGGGGTAGAGACCCAGTACTTC,TRBV11-2,TRBJ2-5,-,TRBD2
CASSDRHSDTQYF,TGTGCCAGCAGTGACCGTCACTCAGATACGCAGTATTTT,TRBV6-4,TRBJ2-3,-,-
CASSKTGEGQPQHF,TGTGCCAGCAGCAAGACAGGGGAAGGACAGCCCCAGCATTTT,TRBV9,TRBJ1-5,-,TRBD1
CASSHPSTDTQYF,TGTGCCAGCAGCCACCCTAGCACAGATACGCAGTATTTT,TRBV3-1/TRBV3-2,TRBJ2-3,once,-
CASSLDLLAGGPSNTDTQYF,TGTGCCAGCAGTCTGGACTTACTAGCGGGAGGGCCCTCGAACACAGATACGCAGTATTTT,TRBV6-2/TRBV6-3,TRBJ2-3,-,TRBD2
CASSMSRAETQYF,TGTGCCAGCAGCATGTCCCGAGCGGAGACCCAGTACTTC,TRBV7-9,TRBJ2-5,-,-
CASSLYRESTDTQYF,TGTGCCAGCAGTTTATACCGAGAGTCCACAGATACGCAGTATTTT,TRBV27,TRBJ2-3,-,-
CASSGSGLAGDTGELFF,TGTGCCAGCAGCGGGTCTGGACTAGCGGGGGACACCGGGGAGCTGTTTTTT,TRBV9,TRBJ2-2,-,TRBD2
CATSDGTGLGYGYTF,TGTGCCACCAGTGATGGGACTGGACTAGGCTATGGCTACACCTTC,TRBV24-1,TRBJ1-2,few,-
CASSPSRLNSPLHF,TGTGCCAGCAGCCCCTCCCGGTTAAATTCACCCCTCCACTTT,TRBV5-6,TRBJ1-6,-,-